A single sample gave rise to the 2 T cell receptor beta chains below, sequenced in a study of blood T cells in healthy people across ages. With a J-beta primer mix and a sample-barcoded 5' primer, a second PCR ran about 6 to 11 cycles. TCRdb used MiXCR to reprocess the 5' RACE reads, holding one entry per CDR3 protein. The sample consists of 780,000 or so distinct CDR3 sequences, roughly three fifths of them appearing once. What was sequenced was blood. Every receptor here comes from a man in his forties in good health.

The V gene is TRBV2, the J gene TRBJ2-7; D perhaps matches TRBD2 (7 bases). The CDR3 has 13 amino acids. Germline V CDR1 and CDR2: SNHLY, FYNNEI. Trimming pared 6 bases from V and 3 bases from J, leaving 12 bases between. For the CDR3, the DNA is TGTGCCAGCAGCGAAAGGGGGGGCTACGAGCAGTACTTC. The encoded protein is CASSERGGYEQYF.

This clonotype was observed a handful of times. The chain employs TRBV20-1 and TRBJ1-6; D may be TRBD1 (5 bases). The CDR3 runs to 16 residues. Germline CDR1 and CDR2: DFQATT and SNEGSKA (reference sequence). V dropped 0 bases and J dropped 2 bases, with 11 bases sitting between them. CDR3: CSARDLQGPYNSPLHF. The CDR3 DNA sequence: TGCAGTGCTAGAGATCTCCAGGGACCCTATAATTCACCCCTCCACTTT.